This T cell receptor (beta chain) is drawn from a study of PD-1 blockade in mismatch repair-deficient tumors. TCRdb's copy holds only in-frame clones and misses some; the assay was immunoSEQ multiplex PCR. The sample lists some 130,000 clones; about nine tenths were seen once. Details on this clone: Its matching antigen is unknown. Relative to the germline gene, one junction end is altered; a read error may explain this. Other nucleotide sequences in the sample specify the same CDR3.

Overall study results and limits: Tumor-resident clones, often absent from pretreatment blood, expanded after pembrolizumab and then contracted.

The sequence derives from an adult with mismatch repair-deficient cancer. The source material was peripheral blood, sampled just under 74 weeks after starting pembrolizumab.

In DNA, the CDR3 is TGTGCCAGCAGTTTAGAATCCGGGGAAGCAAACATTCAGTACTTC. It is translated as CASSLESGEANIQYF. This sequence joins TRBV11-2 and TRBJ2-4; tentatively, D is TRBD2 (5 bases). Germline V gene data show CDR1 as SGHAT and CDR2 as FQNNGV. The CDR3 has 15 residues.